This T cell receptor beta chain was found in a study of OX40 agonist ivuxolimab in advanced cancers. Study-level information: Intravenous ivuxolimab at 0.01 to 10 mg/kg was given to patients every 2 weeks. Study-level findings and limits: Relative to CD4+, CD8+ T cells held more expanded clones on average.

Assay: immunoSEQ multiplex PCR; the TCRdb copy retains only in-frame clones and omits some. The sample carries roughly 50,000 clones, roughly 81% recorded once. In regard to this clone: What it recognizes is unknown.

V lost 0 bases to trimming and J lost 5 bases, with 17 bases between them. The germline V gene has CDR1 MNHEY and CDR2 SVGAGI. CDR3 length: 16 amino acids. Enrollment shut out patients with autoimmune disease history or systemic immunosuppression. Researchers took blood at baseline, on cycle 4 day 1, and on cycle 7 day 1. The input for sequencing was CD4+ or CD8+ T cells sorted from blood, taken in a trial of the OX40 agonist ivuxolimab. J is TRBJ2-7 and V is TRBV6-5; D remains unclear. This sequence originates from an adult with an advanced solid tumor such as melanoma, head and neck, liver or kidney cancer. CDR3 nucleotide sequence: TGTGCCAGCAGTTACTCGCCTGGTCTAGTATACCACGAGCAGTACTTC. It specifies CASSYSPGLVYHEQYF.